These 28 T cell receptor beta chains share one sample of origin, sequenced in a study of shared clonotypes between healthy human individuals. The table came from immunoSEQ multiplex PCR; TCRdb's copy has only in-frame clones and leaves some out. The sample yields around 550,000 clones, about 95% seen once. Sequencing used naive CD4+ T cells sorted from blood. Subset meaning: CD45RA+ positively selected. The receptors here all came from a woman in her thirties in good health.

This clone was counted a single time. The V and J genes are TRBV6-5 and TRBJ2-1; D perhaps matches TRBD2 (7 bases). V shed 6 bases and J shed 8 bases, with 14 bases lying between them. Germline assignment: CDR1 MNHEY and CDR2 SVGAGI. This CDR3 comprises 13 residues. In DNA form, the CDR3 reads TGTGCCAGCAGAGGGGGAGGGTATCATGAGCAGTTCTTC. Its translation is CASRGGGYHEQFF.

The V gene is TRBV30, the J gene TRBJ2-7, with 8 positions matching TRBD1. With 0 bases clipped from V and 2 bases from J, the junction kept 3 bases outside the gene matches. Germline CDR1 is GTSNPN and CDR2 is SVGIG (reference sequence). CDR3 length equals 14 residues. As DNA, the CDR3 is TGTGCCTGGAGTGTAAGGGACAGGCCCTACGAGCAGTACTTC. As protein: CAWSVRDRPYEQYF. The full variable domain, completed using reference TRBV30 and TRBJ2-7, is SQTIHQWPATLVQPVGSPLSLECTVEGTSNPNLYWYRQAAGRGLQLLFYSVGIGQISSEVPQNLSASRPQDRQFILSSKKLLLSDSGFYLCAWSVRDRPYEQYFGPGTRLTVT.

The rearrangement uses TRBV7-6 and TRBJ1-1; D might be TRBD1 (5 bases). Germline V gene sequence: CDR1 SGHVS, CDR2 FNYEAQ. This CDR3 is 13 amino acids long. V lost 6 bases and J 1 base, leaving 9 bases between the germline ends. CDR3 nucleotide sequence: TGTGCCAGCAGTGTCGACAGGAACACTGAAGCTTTCTTT. This encodes CASSVDRNTEAFF.

This chain links TRBV5-1 with TRBJ2-1, with 8 nucleotides matching TRBD2. This CDR3 contains 14 residues. The V segment lost 6 bases and the J segment 7 bases; nucleotides outside the gene matches: 9. Germline CDR1 SGHRS, CDR2 YFSETQ. The CDR3 bases are TGCGCCAGCATGGGCCAGCGGGAGCGGAATGAGCAGTTCTTC. Translation gives CASMGQRERNEQFF.

This clone has more than one count but fewer than ten. This chain links TRBV7-9 with TRBJ1-5; D gene ambiguous. The CDR3 consists of 12 residues. CDR1 is SEHNR, CDR2 FQNEAQ, per germline (reference sequence). Trimming pared 5 bases from V and 7 bases from J, leaving 9 bases between. The CDR3 nucleotides read TGTGCCAGCAGCGACCCCTCGCAGCCCCAGCATTTT. This sequence encodes CASSDPSQPQHF. The complete variable domain, with remaining parts taken from reference TRBV7-9 and TRBJ1-5, reads DTGVSQNPRHKITKRGQNVTFRCDPISEHNRLYWYRQTLGQGPEFLTYFQNEAQLEKSRLLSDRFSAERPKGSFSTLEIQRTEQGDSAMYLCASSDPSQPQHFGDGTRLSIL.

The J gene is TRBJ1-3, the V gene TRBV19; TRBD1 aligns across 10 bases. The germline CDR1 and CDR2 sequences are LNHDA and SQIVND (reference sequence). Trimming at V came to 4 bases and at J to 4 bases, leaving 7 bases not matched to a gene. The CDR3 totals 16 residues. The CDR3 reads CASSNTGTGVGNTIYF. DNA for the CDR3: TGTGCCAGTAGTAACACCGGGACAGGGGTCGGAAACACCATATATTTT. Looking up the rest from reference TRBV19 and TRBJ1-3 gives the full variable domain: DGGITQSPKYLFRKEGQNVTLSCEQNLNHDAMYWYRQDPGQGLRLIYYSQIVNDFQKGDIAEGYSVSREKKESFPLTVTSAQKNPTAFYLCASSNTGTGVGNTIYFGEGSWLTVV.

This clone was detected once. The chain is built from TRBV7-9 and TRBJ2-2; TRBD2 is a possible D gene (5 bases). The ends were cut back, 3 bases at V and 5 bases at J, with 10 bases in the middle. Germline V gene data show CDR1 as SEHNR and CDR2 as FQNEAQ (reference sequence). The CDR3 has 14 amino acids. This CDR3 is CASSLTAGTGELFF. CDR3 sequence (DNA): TGTGCCAGCAGCTTGACCGCGGGTACCGGGGAGCTGTTTTTT. Full variable domain (rest looked up from reference TRBV7-9 and TRBJ2-2): DTGVSQNPRHKITKRGQNVTFRCDPISEHNRLYWYRQTLGQGPEFLTYFQNEAQLEKSRLLSDRFSAERPKGSFSTLEIQRTEQGDSAMYLCASSLTAGTGELFFGEGSRLTVL.

The chain couples TRBV7-8 to TRBJ2-2, with TRBD1 identical over 8 bases. Per germline, CDR1 SGHVS and CDR2 FQNEAQ. Losses at the gene ends were 4 bases for V and 3 bases for J; bases not matched to a gene: 7. The CDR3 has 16 residues. CDR3 coding DNA: TGTGCCAGCAGCTCCCCGGGACAGGCGGACACCGGGGAGCTGTTTTTT. Translated, it gives CASSSPGQADTGELFF.

V is TRBV6-5 and J is TRBJ2-1; D might be TRBD1 or TRBD2, each matching 5 bases. CDR1 and CDR2 (germline): MNHEY, SVGAGI. The CDR3 extends over 12 amino acids. Trimming removed 8 bases from V and 4 bases from J, with 9 bases in between. The CDR3 sequence is CASRGPYNEQFF. The CDR3 nucleotides read TGTGCCAGCCGGGGCCCGTACAATGAGCAGTTCTTC.

This clone has only one observation. The V gene is TRBV27, the J gene TRBJ2-3, with unresolved D. Germline CDR1 reads MNHEY; CDR2 reads SMNVEV (reference sequence). V lost 3 bases and J 0 bases, leaving 7 bases between the germline ends. The CDR3 loop spans 14 amino acids. Written as DNA, the CDR3 is TGTGCCAGCAGTTTTTCTTCGAGCACAGATACGCAGTATTTT. Translation gives CASSFSSSTDTQYF.

This rearrangement joins TRBV10-3 to TRBJ2-2, with a possible D match to TRBD2 (6 bases). V dropped 4 bases and J dropped 1 base, with 7 bases sitting between them. The CDR3 loop spans 14 amino acids. CDR1 is ENHRY, CDR2 SYGVKD, per germline. This chain's CDR3 is CAISAGRNTGELFF. In DNA, the CDR3 is TGTGCCATCAGTGCCGGGAGGAACACCGGGGAGCTGTTTTTT.

This chain connects TRBV15 to TRBJ2-1; unclear D gene. V was trimmed by 0 bases and J by 5 bases, leaving 17 bases between them. The CDR3 has 17 amino acids. Germline V CDR1 and CDR2: LNHNV, YYDKDF (reference sequence). Here the CDR3 reads CATSRDLGQATHNEQFF. In DNA form, the CDR3 reads TGTGCCACCAGCAGAGATTTAGGGCAAGCGACCCACAATGAGCAGTTCTTC.

This chain links TRBV7-9 with TRBJ2-1; D is undetermined. Germline-derived CDR1 and CDR2 are SEHNR and FQNEAQ (reference sequence). This CDR3 contains 10 residues. The germline V and J ends were trimmed by 5 bases and 11 bases, with 7 bases remaining between them. CDR3 protein: CASSPLKQFF. The CDR3 bases are TGTGCCAGCAGCCCTCTAAAGCAGTTCTTC.

The rearrangement joins TRBV9 to TRBJ2-7; D tentatively reads TRBD1 or TRBD2 (5 bases each). Trimming stripped 3 bases from V and 3 bases from J, with 13 bases between. There are 14 residues in the CDR3. In germline, CDR1 is SGDLS, CDR2 YYNGEE. The CDR3 coding sequence is TGTGCCAGCAGCGCCGGGACGTCCTTCTACGAGCAGTACTTC. Translation: CASSAGTSFYEQYF.

The chain has TRBV9 and TRBJ2-1, with 11 bases lining up with TRBD2. The CDR3 loop spans 15 amino acids. CDR1 is SGDLS, CDR2 YYNGEE, per germline. The ends lost 0 bases at V and 8 bases at J; junction bases unmatched: 4. For the CDR3, the DNA is TGTGCCAGCAGCGTAGGGGGACTAGCGGCTCATGAGCAGTTCTTC. Its protein product is CASSVGGLAAHEQFF.

The genes are TRBV7-8 and TRBJ1-2; 8 positions match TRBD1. With V trimmed by 5 bases and J by 5 bases, 10 bases remained unmatched. This CDR3 region has 15 residues. CDR1 and CDR2 (germline): SGHVS, FQNEAQ. CDR3 nucleotide sequence: TGTGCCAGCAGCCGGCGAGACAGGGGAGCTTATGGCTACACCTTC. It is translated as CASSRRDRGAYGYTF.

The chain carries TRBV19 and TRBJ2-7, with unresolved D. The germline gives CDR1 LNHDA, CDR2 SQIVND (reference sequence). The CDR3 contains 14 residues. The V gene lost 0 bases and the J gene lost 5 bases, with 11 bases spanning the gap. The CDR3 is CASSIDPGSNEQYF. The DNA for the CDR3 is TGTGCCAGTAGTATAGATCCGGGTTCAAACGAGCAGTACTTC.

The chain combines TRBV19 with TRBJ2-2; TRBD2 matches at 12 bases. The V segment lost 5 bases and the J segment 1 base; nucleotides outside the gene matches: 8. Germline V gene lookup returns CDR1 LNHDA and CDR2 SQIVND (reference sequence). The CDR3 has 18 residues. CDR3 DNA: TGTGCCAGTAGTCCTAAAGGGGGACTAGCGGGGAACACCGGGGAGCTGTTTTTT. It encodes CASSPKGGLAGNTGELFF.

The rearrangement uses TRBV18 and TRBJ2-1, with D perhaps TRBD1 (5 bases). Trimming cost V 2 bases and J 2 bases, with 7 bases left between them. Germline V gives CDR1 KGHSH, CDR2 LQKENI. CDR3 length: 14 amino acids. CDR3 amino acids: CASSPGAPYNEQFF. DNA of the CDR3: TGTGCCAGCTCACCAGGGGCTCCCTACAATGAGCAGTTCTTC. The variable domain in full, completed from reference TRBV18 and TRBJ2-1, reads NAGVMQNPRHLVRRRGQEARLRCSPMKGHSHVYWYRQLPEEGLKFMVYLQKENIIDESGMPKERFSAEFPKEGPSILRIQQVVRGDSAAYFCASSPGAPYNEQFFGPGTRLTVL.

The J gene is TRBJ2-7, the V gene TRBV10-2; D remains unclear. Per germline, CDR1 WSHSY and CDR2 SAAADI. V lost 2 bases, J lost 5 bases, and 10 bases lay in between. CDR3 size: 13 residues. The DNA for the CDR3 is TGCGCCAGCAGTGAGGTTCTGGGGAACGAGCAGTACTTC. Amino acids: CASSEVLGNEQYF.

The V gene is TRBV5-8, the J gene TRBJ2-1; D is ambiguous. Germline V gene lookup returns CDR1 SGHTS and CDR2 YDEGEE. Trimming removed 10 bases at V and 8 bases at J, with 19 bases between. The CDR3 totals 13 residues. The CDR3 coding sequence is TGTGCCGTAAGCCCTAGATTCCTCTATGAGCAGTTCTTC. It specifies CAVSPRFLYEQFF.

The rearrangement links TRBV6-5 to TRBJ2-7; the D call may be TRBD1 or TRBD2 (5 bases each). In germline, CDR1 is MNHEY, CDR2 SVGAGI. V lost 5 bases and J 6 bases, leaving 17 bases between the germline ends. The CDR3 is made up of 14 amino acids. CDR3 nucleotide sequence: TGTGCCAGCAGTCCCGGGACGGAACCCTCCGAGCAGTACTTC. Amino acids: CASSPGTEPSEQYF.

J is TRBJ2-5 and V is TRBV7-7, with a tentative D call TRBD2 (6 bases). CDR1 and CDR2 from the germline V gene are SSHAT and FNYEAQ (reference sequence). The CDR3 length is 13 residues. The germline V and J ends were trimmed by 4 bases and 6 bases, with 12 bases remaining between them. CDR3 sequence reads: CASSSQAGKTQYF. The CDR3 coding sequence is TGTGCCAGCAGCTCCCAGGCGGGGAAGACCCAGTACTTC. The whole variable domain, remainder taken from reference TRBV7-7 and TRBJ2-5, is GAGVSQSPRYKVTKRGQDVTLRCDPISSHATLYWYQQALGQGPEFLTYFNYEAQPDKSGLPSDRFSAERPEGSISTLTIQRTEQRDSAMYRCASSSQAGKTQYFGPGTRLLVL.

The V gene is TRBV6-5, the J gene TRBJ1-5; TRBD1 is a possible D gene (6 bases). This CDR3 comprises 16 residues. In germline, CDR1 is MNHEY, CDR2 SVGAGI. V was shortened by 0 bases and J by 7 bases, with 16 bases between the two germline ends. This chain's CDR3 is CASSYSHIPGAQPQHF. In nucleotides, the CDR3 is TGTGCCAGCAGTTACTCCCATATCCCGGGGGCGCAGCCCCAGCATTTT.

The chain recombines TRBV28 with TRBJ1-2; possible D gene TRBD1, 5 bases. The germline CDR1 and CDR2 sequences are MDHEN and SYDVKM. V lost 10 bases to trimming and J lost 0 bases, with 12 bases between them. The CDR3 consists of 13 residues. Here the CDR3 DNA reads TGTGCCATCCCGGACACCCCTAACTATGGCTACACCTTC. It codes for CAIPDTPNYGYTF.

This chain connects TRBV4-2 to TRBJ2-1; D gene uncertain. The length of the CDR3 is 13 residues. Trimming left V 5 bases short and J 5 bases short, with 10 bases between. Germline-derived CDR1 and CDR2 are LGHNA and YNFKEQ. The CDR3 DNA reads TGTGCCAGCAGCGAACGCCGCAACAATGAGCAGTTCTTC. It is translated as CASSERRNNEQFF.

V gene TRBV10-2 combines with J gene TRBJ2-7, with a tentative D call TRBD1 (5 bases). Trimming pared 10 bases from V and 6 bases from J, leaving 22 bases between. Germline V gene lookup returns CDR1 WSHSY and CDR2 SAAADI. CDR3 length: 14 amino acids. The CDR3 coding sequence is TGCGCCACCGGGTCCGGGCAGGGCGGACCCGAGCAGTACTTC. Translated: CATGSGQGGPEQYF.

The rearrangement links TRBV5-1 to TRBJ2-7; 9 positions match TRBD1. The junction had 5 bases not matched to a gene; V was cut back by 0 bases and J by 4 bases. Germline values: CDR1 SGHRS, CDR2 YFSETQ. The CDR3 runs to 15 residues. CDR3 region: CASSLGGTGSYEQYF. CDR3 bases: TGCGCCAGCAGCTTGGGTGGGACAGGGTCATACGAGCAGTACTTC.